This T cell receptor (beta chain) was sequenced during a study of T cells in Graves' hyperthyroidism and ophthalmopathy. Study context: Peripheral blood was obtained at initial diagnosis, preceding any treatment.

The cohort's ophthalmopathy patients, a group with duration under 3 months, had a Clinical Activity Score of at least 3 and a NOSPECS grade of at least 4. J was trimmed by 5 bases and V by 3 bases; bases with no gene match: 10. Looked up from germline, CDR1 is LNHNV and CDR2 is YYDKDF (reference sequence). The CDR3 length is 16 residues. TCR beta CDR3 sequences were amplified from RNA transcripts. TCR CDR3 regions were first amplified by RT-PCR with HTBI primers. One entry per CDR3 protein, called by TCRdb with MiXCR from the multiplex PCR reads. The sample yields hundreds of thousands of distinct CDR3 sequences, approximately 25% seen once.

The clonotype comes from a woman between 40 and 55 years old with Graves' ophthalmopathy. This chain links TRBV15 with TRBJ1-5, with 7 bases that match TRBD1. Sequences were obtained from blood. CDR3 bases: TGTGCCACCAGCAGTCCAGACAGGGATTATGATCAGCCCCAGCATTTT. Translation: CATSSPDRDYDQPQHF.